These 7 T cell receptor beta chains were sequenced from one sample in a study of cytomegalovirus exposure and HLA in healthy donors. Vbeta (60) and Jbeta (13) primers were used in the PCR. Clones were sequenced by immunoSEQ multiplex PCR, and TCRdb holds only the in-frame ones, with some missing. The sample includes 140,000 to 150,000 clones, approximately 78% of them seen just once. The sample taken for sequencing was PBMCs. The source of these receptors is a female donor in good health and CMV-seronegative.

The rearrangement joins TRBV25-1 to TRBJ2-1, with D possibly being TRBD1 (6 bases). Trimming pared 0 bases from V and 7 bases from J, leaving 22 bases between. The CDR3 contains 18 residues. CDR1 is MGHDK and CDR2 is SYGVNS in the germline V gene. CDR3 loop: CASSEYQGSGVKGNEQFF. The CDR3, as DNA: TGTGCCAGCAGTGAATATCAGGGGTCCGGGGTGAAAGGAAATGAGCAGTTCTTC.

This clone was counted only a few times. V usage is TRBV7-9 and J usage is TRBJ2-7, with unresolved D. The germline gives CDR1 SEHNR, CDR2 FQNEAQ (reference sequence). V was shortened by 5 bases and J by 6 bases, with 8 bases between the two germline ends. The CDR3 has 11 amino acids. In DNA form, the CDR3 reads TGTGCCAGCAGCCCTCAGATCGAGCAGTACTTC. Translated: CASSPQIEQYF.

This clone came up a few times. The chain employs TRBV5-1 and TRBJ2-1; D possibly corresponds to TRBD1 (5 bases). This CDR3 has 14 amino acids. CDR1 is SGHRS, CDR2 YFSETQ, per germline. V was trimmed by 0 bases and J by 5 bases, leaving 9 bases between them. The chain's CDR3 is CASSLDGAHNEQFF. CDR3 sequence (DNA): TGCGCCAGCAGCTTGGATGGGGCCCACAATGAGCAGTTCTTC.

The count of this clone is one. This rearrangement joins TRBV28 to TRBJ2-6, with TRBD2 identical over 10 bases. The CDR3 is 19 amino acids. Germline lookup yields CDR1 MDHEN and CDR2 SYDVKM. The trim removed 8 bases at V and 0 bases at J, leaving 13 bases unmatched. The CDR3 region has the DNA TGTGCCAGCTCGCGACTCCAACTAGCGGGGCGCTCTGGGGCCAACGTCCTGACTTTC. Its translation: CASSRLQLAGRSGANVLTF.

The rearrangement joins TRBV7-8 to TRBJ1-1; D ambiguous. The CDR3 is 13 amino acids. Germline CDR1 reads SGHVS; CDR2 reads FQNEAQ. Trimming took off 3 bases at V and 3 bases at J, with 8 bases between the two ends. The CDR3 DNA reads as TGTGCCAGCAGCTTCGCGGCGCACACTGAAGCTTTCTTT. Amino acid sequence: CASSFAAHTEAFF.

This clone was found a few times. The rearrangement uses TRBV28 and TRBJ1-4, with a tentative D call TRBD1 (5 bases). CDR1 is MDHEN and CDR2 is SYDVKM in the germline V gene. The CDR3 has 14 amino acids. V shed 2 bases and J shed 7 bases, with 11 bases lying between them. The CDR3 spells CASSLVGVVEKLFF. CDR3 sequence (DNA): TGTGCCAGCAGTTTAGTAGGGGTAGTTGAAAAACTGTTTTTT. The full variable domain, with the rest looked up from reference TRBV28 and TRBJ1-4, is DVKVTQSSRYLVKRTGEKVFLECVQDMDHENMFWYRQDPGLGLRLIYFSYDVKMKEKGDIPEGYSVSREKKERFSLILESASTNQTSMYLCASSLVGVVEKLFFGSGTQLSVL.

J is TRBJ2-1 and V is TRBV28, with D possibly being TRBD2 (5 bases). Germline V gives CDR1 MDHEN, CDR2 SYDVKM. Trimming stripped 5 bases from V and 3 bases from J, with 11 bases between. CDR3 length: 14 amino acids. The CDR3 region has the DNA TGTGCCAGCAGTCCCCGAGGGCTCTACAATGAGCAGTTCTTC. Its protein is CASSPRGLYNEQFF.